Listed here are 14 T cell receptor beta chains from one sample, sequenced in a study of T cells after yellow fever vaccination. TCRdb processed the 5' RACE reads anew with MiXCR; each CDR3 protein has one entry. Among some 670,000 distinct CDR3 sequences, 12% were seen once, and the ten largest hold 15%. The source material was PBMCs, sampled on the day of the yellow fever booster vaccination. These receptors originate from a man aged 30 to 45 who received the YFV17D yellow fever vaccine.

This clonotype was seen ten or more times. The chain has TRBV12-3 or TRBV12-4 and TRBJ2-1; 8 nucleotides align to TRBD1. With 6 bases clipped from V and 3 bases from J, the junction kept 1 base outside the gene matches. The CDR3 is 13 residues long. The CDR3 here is CASRGTGYNEQFF. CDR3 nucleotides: TGTGCCAGCAGAGGGACAGGCTACAATGAGCAGTTCTTC.

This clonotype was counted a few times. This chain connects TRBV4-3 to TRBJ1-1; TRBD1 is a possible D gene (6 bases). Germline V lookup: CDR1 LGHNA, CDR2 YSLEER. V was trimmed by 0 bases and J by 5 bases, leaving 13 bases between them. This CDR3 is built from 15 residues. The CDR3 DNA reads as TGCGCCAGCAGCCAAGATCGGGGGGGGCGTACTGAAGCTTTCTTT. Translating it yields CASSQDRGGRTEAFF.

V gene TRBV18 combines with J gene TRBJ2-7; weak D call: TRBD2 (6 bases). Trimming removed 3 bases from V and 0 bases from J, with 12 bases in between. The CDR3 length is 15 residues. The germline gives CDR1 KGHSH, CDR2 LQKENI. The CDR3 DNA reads TGTGCCAGCTCACCGGTGACGGGGGACTCCTACGAGCAGTACTTC. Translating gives CASSPVTGDSYEQYF.

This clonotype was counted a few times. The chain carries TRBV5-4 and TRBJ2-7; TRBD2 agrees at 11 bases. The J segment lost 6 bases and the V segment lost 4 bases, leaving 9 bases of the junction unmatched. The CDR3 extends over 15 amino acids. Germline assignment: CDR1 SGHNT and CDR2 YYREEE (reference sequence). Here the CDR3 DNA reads TGTGCCAGCAGCCTGACTAGCGGGGCTCCTATCGAGCAGTACTTC. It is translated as CASSLTSGAPIEQYF.

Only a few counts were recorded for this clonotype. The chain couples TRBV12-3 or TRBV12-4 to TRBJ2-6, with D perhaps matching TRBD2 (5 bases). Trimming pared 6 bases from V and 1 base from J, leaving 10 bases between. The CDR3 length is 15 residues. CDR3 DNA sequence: TGTGCCAGCAGATCTCAGCGGTCTGGGGCCAACGTCCTGACTTTC. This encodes CASRSQRSGANVLTF.

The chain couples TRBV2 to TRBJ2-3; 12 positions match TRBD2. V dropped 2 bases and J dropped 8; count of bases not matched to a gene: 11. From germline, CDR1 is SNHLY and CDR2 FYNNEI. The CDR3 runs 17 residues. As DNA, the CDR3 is TGTGCCAGCAGTGAACGGCTAGCGGGAGGGCCGTTGTCTACGCAGTATTTT. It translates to CASSERLAGGPLSTQYF.

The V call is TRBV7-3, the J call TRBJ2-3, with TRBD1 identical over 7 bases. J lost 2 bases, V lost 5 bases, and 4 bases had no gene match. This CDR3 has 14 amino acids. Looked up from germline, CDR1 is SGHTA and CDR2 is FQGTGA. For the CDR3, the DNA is TGTGCCAGCAGCCCGGACAGGTTCACAGATACGCAGTATTTT. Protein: CASSPDRFTDTQYF.

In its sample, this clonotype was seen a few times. The CDR3 spells CSAKGRDTDTQYF. DNA for the CDR3: TGCAGTGCTAAAGGCAGGGACACAGATACGCAGTATTTT. The chain uses TRBV20-1 and TRBJ2-3, with a weak D call TRBD1 (5 bases). CDR3 length equals 13 residues. The ends were cut back, 4 bases at V and 2 bases at J, with 10 bases in the middle. In germline, CDR1 is DFQATT, CDR2 SNEGSKA (reference sequence).

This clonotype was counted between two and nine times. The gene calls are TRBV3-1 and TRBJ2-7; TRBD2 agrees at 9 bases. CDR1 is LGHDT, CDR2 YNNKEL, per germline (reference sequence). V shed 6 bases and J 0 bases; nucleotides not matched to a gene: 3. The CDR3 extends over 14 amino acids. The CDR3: CASSRLADSYEQYF. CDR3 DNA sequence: TGTGCCAGCAGTCGACTAGCGGACTCCTACGAGCAGTACTTC.

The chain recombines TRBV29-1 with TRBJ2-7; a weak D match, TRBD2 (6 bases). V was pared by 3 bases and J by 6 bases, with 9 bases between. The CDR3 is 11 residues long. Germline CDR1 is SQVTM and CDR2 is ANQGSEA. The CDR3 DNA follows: TGCAGCGTTGACAGGGAGGCCGAGCAGTACTTC. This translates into CSVDREAEQYF.

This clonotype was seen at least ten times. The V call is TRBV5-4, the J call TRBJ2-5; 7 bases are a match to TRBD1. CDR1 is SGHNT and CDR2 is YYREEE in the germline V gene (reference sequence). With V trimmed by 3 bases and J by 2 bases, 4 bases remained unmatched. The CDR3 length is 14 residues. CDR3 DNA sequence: TGTGCCAGCAGCTACCGGGACAGACAAGAGACCCAGTACTTC. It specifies CASSYRDRQETQYF.

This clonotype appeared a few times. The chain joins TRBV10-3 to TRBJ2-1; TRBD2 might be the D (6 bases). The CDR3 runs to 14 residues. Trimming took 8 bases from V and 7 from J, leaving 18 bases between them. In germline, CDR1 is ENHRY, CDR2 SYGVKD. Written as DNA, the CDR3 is TGTGCCATCGGGGGGACCAATAGGGGAAATGAGCAGTTCTTC. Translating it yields CAIGGTNRGNEQFF.

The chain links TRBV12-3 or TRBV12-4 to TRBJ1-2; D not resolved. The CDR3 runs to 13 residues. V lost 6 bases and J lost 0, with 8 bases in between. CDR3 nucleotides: TGTGCCAGCAGATCCGATACTAACTATGGCTACACCTTC. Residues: CASRSDTNYGYTF.

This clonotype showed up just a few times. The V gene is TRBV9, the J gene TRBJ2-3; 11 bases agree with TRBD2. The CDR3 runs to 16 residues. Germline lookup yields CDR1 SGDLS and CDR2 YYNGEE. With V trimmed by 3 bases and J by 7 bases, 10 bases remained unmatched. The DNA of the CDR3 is TGTGCCAGCAGCGCCCTGACTAGCGGGGCTGCTAATACGCAGTATTTT. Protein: CASSALTSGAANTQYF.